This T cell receptor (beta chain) appears in the sequencing data of a study of beta chain features in type 1 diabetes. Notes on the study in general: Cells expressing TCR highly could be over-represented by cDNA sequencing. At VDJ recombination sites, type 1 diabetes patients had fewer insertions and more deleted nucleotides. TCRB CDR3 length was moderately but significantly reduced in all four CD4+ subsets of Type 1 diabetes patients.

A CD45RO/CCR7/CD25/CD127/CD95/CD27 panel sorted naive, central memory, regulatory and stem cell-like memory CD4+ cells. The study reverse transcribed the entire isolated RNA, so it sequenced expressed TCRB transcripts. Reads from naive, central memory and regulatory T cell samples averaged roughly 3.3 million. The assay was immunoSEQ multiplex PCR, and TCRdb's table has in-frame clones only and misses some. The table has 630,000 or so clones, 11% to 15% seen once. The CDR3 loop spans 13 amino acids. Germline assignment: CDR1 GTSNPN and CDR2 SVGIG (reference sequence). V was clipped by 8 bases and J by 9 bases; unmatched bases: 14. Remarks on this clone: The antigen is not known.

The sample taken for sequencing was naive CD4+ T cells from blood. The TCR sequence derives from a man aged 18 to 30 with type 1 diabetes. V and J are TRBV30 and TRBJ1-2; the match to TRBD1 covers 8 bases. The CDR3 DNA follows: TGTGCCAGGGCTGAAGGACAGGGAGGACGCTACACCTTC. Its translation: CARAEGQGGRYTF.